The clone carrying this T cell receptor beta chain was counted many times. No antigen is known for it. The sample belongs to a study of neurological immune-mediated disorders. Findings of the study overall: HTLV-1-associated myelopathy showed the most TCR clonal expansion; multiple sclerosis the least, below healthy controls.

V shed 6 bases and J shed 0 bases, with 17 bases lying between them. The CDR3 totals 17 residues. Documented time point: longitudinal time-point 2. Unsorted libraries were generated from 2 million PBMCs held at -80 degrees C. Template-switch 5'RACE cDNA synthesis added a 10-nucleotide unique molecular identifier. TCRdb independently ran MiXCR on the 5' RACE reads; one entry per CDR3 protein. The top ten hold around 12% of the sample, which has 60,000 to 75,000 distinct CDR3 sequences, roughly 10% seen once. This clonotype was sampled from a man younger than 45 in good health. The chain is built from TRBV12-3 or TRBV12-4 and TRBJ2-2; no clear D gene. The sample comprised PBMCs. The DNA for the CDR3 is TGTGCCAGCAGCCGCGAGGCCCACCTTGCGAACACCGGGGAGCTGTTTTTT. It is translated as CASSREAHLANTGELFF.